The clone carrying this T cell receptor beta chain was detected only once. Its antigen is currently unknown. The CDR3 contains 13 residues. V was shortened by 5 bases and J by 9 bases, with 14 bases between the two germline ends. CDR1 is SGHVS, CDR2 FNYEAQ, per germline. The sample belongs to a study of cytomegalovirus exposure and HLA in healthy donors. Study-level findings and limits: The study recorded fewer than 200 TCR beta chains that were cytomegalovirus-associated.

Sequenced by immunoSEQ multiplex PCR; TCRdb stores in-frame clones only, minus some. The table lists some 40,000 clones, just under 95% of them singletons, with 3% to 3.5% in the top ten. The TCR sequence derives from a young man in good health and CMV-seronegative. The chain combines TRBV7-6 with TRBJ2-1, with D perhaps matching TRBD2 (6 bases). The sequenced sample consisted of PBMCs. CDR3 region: CASSPRLVGEQFF. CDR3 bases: TGTGCCAGCAGCCCCAGACTAGTGGGTGAGCAGTTCTTC.